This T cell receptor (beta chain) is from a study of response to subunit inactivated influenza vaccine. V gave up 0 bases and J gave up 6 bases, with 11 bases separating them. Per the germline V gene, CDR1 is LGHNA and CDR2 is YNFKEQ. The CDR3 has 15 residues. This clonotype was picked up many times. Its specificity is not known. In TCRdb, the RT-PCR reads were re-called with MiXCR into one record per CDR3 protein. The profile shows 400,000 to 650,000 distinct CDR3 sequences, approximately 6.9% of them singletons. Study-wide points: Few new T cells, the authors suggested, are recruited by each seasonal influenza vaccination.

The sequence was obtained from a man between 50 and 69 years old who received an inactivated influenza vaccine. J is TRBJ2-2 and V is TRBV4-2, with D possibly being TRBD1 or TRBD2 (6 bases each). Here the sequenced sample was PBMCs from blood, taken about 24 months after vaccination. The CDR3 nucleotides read TGTGCCAGCAGCCAAGAAAGAAGGGGGGCCGGGGAGCTGTTTTTT. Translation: CASSQERRGAGELFF.